This T cell receptor (beta chain) came from a study of cytomegalovirus exposure and HLA in healthy donors. It was with 60 Vbeta and 13 Jbeta primers that the PCR ran. Profiling relied on immunoSEQ multiplex PCR, and the TCRdb table lists in-frame clones only, not all of them. The table records 29,000 or so clones, more than 55% of them present only once. This clone was counted a single time. Its antigen is not known. Study-wide results and caveats: A later analysis linked about 17,000 TCR beta sequences to HLA alleles at 0.05 false discovery rate. It was shown in a later analysis that HLA-associated TCR beta chains were more clonally expanded than other, equally common chains.

The V gene end was trimmed by 3 bases and the J gene end by 1 base; junction bases not matched to a gene: 5. From germline, CDR1 is SGHAT and CDR2 FQDESV (reference sequence). This CDR3 contains 16 residues. The rearrangement links TRBV11-1 to TRBJ1-1; 10 nucleotides line up with TRBD1. The TCR originated in a male donor in good health and CMV-seropositive. Sequencing was performed on PBMCs. In DNA form, the CDR3 reads TGTGCCAGCAGCTTTACCGGGACAGGGGCGAACACTGAAGCTTTCTTT. Translated: CASSFTGTGANTEAFF.